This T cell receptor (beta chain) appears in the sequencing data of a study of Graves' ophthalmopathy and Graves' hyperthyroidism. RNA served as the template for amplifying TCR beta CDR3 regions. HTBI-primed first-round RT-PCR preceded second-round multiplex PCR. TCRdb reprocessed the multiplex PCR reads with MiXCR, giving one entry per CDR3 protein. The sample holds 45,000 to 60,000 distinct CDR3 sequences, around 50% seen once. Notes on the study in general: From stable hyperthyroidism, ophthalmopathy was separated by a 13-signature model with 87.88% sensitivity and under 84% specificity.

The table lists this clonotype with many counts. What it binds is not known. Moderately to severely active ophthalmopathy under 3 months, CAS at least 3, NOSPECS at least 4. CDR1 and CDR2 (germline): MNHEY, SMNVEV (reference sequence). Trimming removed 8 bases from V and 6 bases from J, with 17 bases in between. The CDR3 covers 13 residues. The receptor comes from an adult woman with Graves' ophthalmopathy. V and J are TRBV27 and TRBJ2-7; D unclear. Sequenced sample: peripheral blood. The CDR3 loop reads CASSYLGNPEQYF. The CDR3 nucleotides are TGTGCCAGCTCCTATTTAGGGAACCCCGAGCAGTACTTC.